The T cell receptor beta chain described here comes from a study of CD8 T cells in ankylosing spondylitis. Findings and limits, study-wide: Blood from ankylosing spondylitis patients appeared to carry a characteristic roughly 8-variant TCR beta motif. Previously reported in reactive arthritis synovial fluid and blood were some of the motif variants. Relatively rare in peripheral blood, disease-linked clones were also CD8+.

Each TCR beta library was made by quantitative 5'-RACE that incorporated molecular barcodes. Using its own MiXCR run on the 5' RACE reads, TCRdb lists one record per CDR3 protein. The top ten hold roughly 9.1% of the sample, which has more than 300,000 distinct CDR3 sequences, around a tenth seen once. V lost 4 bases to trimming and J lost 7 bases; unmatched junction nucleotides: 14. The V gene's germline CDR1 is ENHRY and CDR2 SYGVKD. This CDR3 contains 17 residues. Comments on this clonotype: Its antigen is not identified.

V usage is TRBV10-3 and J usage is TRBJ2-1; 9 bases agree with TRBD2. The TCR comes from a female donor with ankylosing spondylitis or in good health (not recorded which). The specimen sequenced was blood, either unsorted or a sorted T cell fraction (not recorded which). The CDR3 region is CAISGSRIAGVENEQFF. The DNA for the CDR3 is TGTGCCATCAGTGGATCCAGGATAGCGGGAGTAGAAAATGAGCAGTTCTTC.